These 2 T cell receptor beta chains were all obtained from the same sample, sequenced in a study of CDR3 diversity in severe acne (dated by TCRdb to the late 2010s). The method was PCR. For sequencing, an Illumina HiSeq 2000 was employed. TCRdb's own reprocessing of the public reads used fastp at Q25 and MiXCR and kept productive beta chains. Identical CDR3 proteins give one entry, which carries the most common genes and DNA. The sample table holds roughly 93,000 distinct CDR3 sequences, of which under 55% were seen once. Roughly 12% of the sample comes from the top ten. Specimen: blood. The receptor source for this set is a male donor with severe acne vulgaris.

There are many counts of this clonotype. V gene TRBV6-1 combines with J gene TRBJ2-4, with no clear D. The V gene's germline CDR1 is MNHNS and CDR2 SASEGT. V was cut by 7 bases and J by 0 bases, with 10 bases left in between. The CDR3 length is 14 residues. The CDR3 is CASIGQLAKNIQYF. The DNA for the CDR3 is TGTGCCAGCATAGGGCAGCTAGCCAAAAACATTCAGTACTTC.

This clonotype was seen only once. This rearrangement joins TRBV5-1 to TRBJ1-2, with 7 bases aligning to TRBD1. V shed 2 bases and J 1 base; nucleotides not matched to a gene: 5. The length of the CDR3 is 15 residues. The V gene's germline CDR1 is SGHRS and CDR2 YFSETQ. This CDR3 reads CASSLDRASNYGYTF. The CDR3 DNA reads as TGCGCCAGCAGCTTAGACAGGGCCAGTAACTATGGCTACACCTTC.